The sequence of this T cell receptor (beta chain) was determined in a study of cytomegalovirus exposure and HLA in healthy donors. The study ran its PCR with 60 Vbeta and 13 Jbeta primers. Produced via immunoSEQ multiplex PCR; TCRdb's table is partial and in-frame only. The sample yields fewer than 150,000 clones, approximately 80% seen once. The study's findings and limits: Sequences of the TCR beta chain were said to predict the HLA-A and HLA-B alleles of most subjects accurately.

A remark on this clone: Its matching antigen is unknown.

V was trimmed by 0 bases and J by 2 bases, leaving 11 bases between them. The CDR3 length is 15 residues. Per the germline V gene, CDR1 is MNHEY and CDR2 is SVGAGI. This clonotype was obtained from a male donor in good health and CMV-seronegative. The gene calls are TRBV6-5 and TRBJ2-7; weak D call: TRBD2 (5 bases). Sequenced: PBMCs. The CDR3 loop is CASSYSGAATYEQYF. The CDR3 DNA reads TGTGCCAGCAGTTACTCAGGAGCGGCTACCTACGAGCAGTACTTC.